The entry below gives a single TCR beta chain sequence along with its context. Its antigen is still unknown. No much larger clone exists at a distance of one base, and base qualities are not known. The entry originates in a study of blood T cell repertoires in COVID-19 (dated by TCRdb to 2019 to 2021). Study-wide context: Collaborator samples came from the United States, Italy and Spain and covered acute and convalescent phases of COVID-19. The material from the prospective study consisted of cDNA or gDNA derived from T cells, B-cell-depleted T cells, or PBMCs. The dataset comprised deeply sampled blood TCRbeta repertoires from subjects exposed to, actively infected with, or recovered from COVID-19. The repertoires were released in a freely available public database meant as a resource for research on the immune response to SARS-CoV-2. Samples came from the ongoing ImmuneRACE study (first 160 participants) plus 1,254 subjects from 6 global collaborators. A de-identified subject ID, COVID-19 status, age in years and sex were almost always included in the sample metadata. HLA class I and class II types, where available, came from metadata supplied by the sample provider rather than from assay-based typing. General findings and caveats noted by the study authors: The amount of clinical and demographic metadata varied by source and participant and was provided uncurated.

Participants in the prospective study were enrolled through a virtual design, were aged roughly 18 to 90 years, and lived in roughly 24 United States geographic areas. In the prospective study, participants were assigned to cohorts based on the clinical history participants reported in a screening survey and a study questionnaire. For ImmuneRACE Cohort 3, a participant was defined as recovered based on two consecutive negative NP/OP PCR tests, clearance by a healthcare professional, or resolution of symptoms. In the prospective study, mobile phlebotomists collected whole blood, serum and a nasopharyngeal or oropharyngeal swab from each participant. Additional blood draws and questionnaires over an approximately 2-month period could optionally be provided by prospective study participants. Before DNA extraction, blood samples from the prospective study were shipped at room temperature or frozen.

Unmatched junction bases come to 0, with V trimmed by 3 bases and J by 0 bases. From a lookup of the germline V gene, CDR1 and CDR2 are KGHDR and SFDVKD. The CDR3 covers 14 residues, taking in both the cysteine and the phenylalanine. The sequence is cut down to CDR3 DNA, 42 bases in frame from base 1. The immunoSEQ Assay, a bias-controlled multiplex PCR, was used to amplify TCRbeta CDR3 regions from genomic DNA. The source study handled its data this way. Nucleated cell counts per sample were estimated from amplification of reference gene primers within the assay. To quantify the absolute abundance of each unique TCRbeta CDR3 rearrangement, sequence reads were collapsed and filtered. For each sample, productive Simpson clonality was calculated as the square root of Simpson's diversity index over productive rearrangements. TCRdb provides this immuneACCESS table in a form limited to in-frame rearrangements. Some clones are lacking; in checked studies, under half of them reflect an unresolved V gene, and why the rest are absent is not known. D and trimming come from the DNA, and the V and J calls and clone size come from that table. Within this sample are 280,000 or so clones, with 87% of them counted one time only. The ten largest clones take up about 5.5% of the sample.

The receptor comes from a woman in her 40s who had recovered from COVID-19. Sequenced material: PBMCs or T cells enriched from blood (not recorded which). The rearranged segments are TRBV24-1 and TRBJ2-7; 8 bases in the junction line up with TRBD2. The nucleotides read TGTGCCACCAGTGATGCGGGAGGCTCCTACGAGCAGTACTTC. The encoded protein is CATSDAGGSYEQYF.